The TCR beta chain described here comes from a study of blood T cells in healthy people across ages. Findings of the study overall: Possibly confounding the expanded clonotype changes was the fact that donor CMV status was unknown. Older individuals had lower TCR beta diversity per million T cells (the decline was roughly linear). Unsorted PBMCs prevented conclusive naive versus antigen-experienced comparison.

Isolation yielded PBMCs, at least 7 million per sample, in every case. A word on this clonotype: The antigen remains unidentified.

Sample-barcoded 5' priming and a J-beta primer mix drove a second PCR of about 6 to 12 cycles. One entry per CDR3 protein results from TCRdb running MiXCR on the 5' RACE reads. This table holds 1,800,000 or so distinct CDR3 sequences, approximately 39% found once. The CDR3 is 12 amino acids. Germline V gives CDR1 GTSNPN, CDR2 SVGIG (reference sequence). The chain has TRBV30 and TRBJ2-5, with D possibly being TRBD1 (6 bases). The DNA end is more similar to TRBJ2-7, so the J call may be wrong. This TCR was recovered from a human donor in good health. Sequencing used blood. CDR3 nucleotide sequence: TGTGCCTGGAGTGACAGGGTCTACGAGCAGTACTTC. Amino acids: CAWSDRVYEQYF.